A single sample is the source of the 25 T cell receptor beta chains below, sequenced in a study of OX40 agonist ivuxolimab in advanced cancers. Clones were read by immunoSEQ multiplex PCR, and TCRdb kept only the in-frame ones, dropping some. This sample has about 47,000 clones, with around 80% found just once. Here the sequenced sample was CD4+ or CD8+ T cells sorted from blood, taken in a trial of the OX40 agonist ivuxolimab. The receptors come from an adult with an advanced solid tumor such as melanoma, head and neck, liver or kidney cancer.

In this sample, this clone turned up a few times. CDR3 DNA: TGTGCCAGCTCACCACAGGACAGGGCTAACTACGAGCAGTACTTC. It codes for CASSPQDRANYEQYF. The chain combines TRBV18 with TRBJ2-7, with 8 bases fitting TRBD1. CDR3 length: 15 amino acids. The germline CDR1 and CDR2 sequences are KGHSH and LQKENI. The junction had 5 bases not matched to a gene; V was cut back by 1 base and J by 3 bases.

CDR3 DNA: TGTGCCAGCAGTGAAAGGCCCCCGGGACAGGGATTTGTGGGCTACACCTTC. This encodes CASSERPPGQGFVGYTF. The chain employs TRBV6-1 and TRBJ1-2, with TRBD1 matching 9 bases. Germline V CDR1 and CDR2: MNHNS, SASEGT. The V and J ends lost 2 bases and 8 bases, in that order; junction bases with no gene match: 15. The CDR3 length is 17 residues.

V usage is TRBV5-6 and J usage is TRBJ2-2; 9 nucleotides match TRBD1. Losses at the gene ends were 4 bases for V and 4 bases for J; bases not matched to a gene: 5. Germline values: CDR1 SGHDT, CDR2 YYEEEE. CDR3 length: 15 residues. The CDR3 nucleotides are TGTGCCAGCAGCCTCCCGACAGGGGGCACCGGGGAGCTGTTTTTT. Protein product: CASSLPTGGTGELFF.

The gene calls are TRBV19 and TRBJ2-5, with TRBD1 matching over 8 bases. V gave up 3 bases and J gave up 4 bases; unmatched junction bases: 10. The length of the CDR3 is 16 residues. Germline V gives CDR1 LNHDA, CDR2 SQIVND (reference sequence). The chain's CDR3 is CASSIQKTGGGETQYF. In DNA, the CDR3 is TGTGCCAGTAGTATCCAAAAAACAGGGGGTGGAGAGACCCAGTACTTC.

The chain recombines TRBV7-9 with TRBJ2-3, with a weak D call TRBD2 (6 bases). This CDR3 spans 16 amino acids. Trimming shortened V by 2 bases and J by 1 base, and 13 bases separated the two germline ends. Germline-derived CDR1 and CDR2 are SEHNR and FQNEAQ (reference sequence). The CDR3 nucleotides are TGTGCCAGCAGCTTATCCATAGTAGCGGGCACAGATACGCAGTATTTT. It codes for CASSLSIVAGTDTQYF.

The sample holds one count of this clone. The CDR3 DNA is TGTGCCAGCAGCGTTTGGGGACAGGGCGGCAATGAGCAGTTCTTC. Amino acids: CASSVWGQGGNEQFF. The V call is TRBV9, the J call TRBJ2-1, with 9 bases identical to TRBD1. The CDR3 extends over 15 amino acids. The J segment lost 6 bases and the V segment lost 2 bases, leaving 6 bases of the junction unmatched. CDR1 and CDR2 (germline): SGDLS, YYNGEE.

J is TRBJ2-1 and V is TRBV11-3, with D possibly being TRBD1 or TRBD2 (5 bases each). Trimming left V 1 base short and J 7 bases short, with 14 bases between. Germline V gene lookup returns CDR1 SGHNT and CDR2 YENEEA. This CDR3 spans 15 amino acids. The chain's CDR3 is CASSLGSGEGNEQFF. CDR3 nucleotide sequence: TGTGCCAGCAGCTTAGGAAGCGGAGAGGGGAATGAGCAGTTCTTC.

This clone was observed a handful of times. The rearrangement joins TRBV2 to TRBJ1-3; possibly TRBD1 for D (5 bases). Trimming stripped 4 bases from V and 0 bases from J, with 13 bases between. This CDR3 is 16 amino acids long. Germline values: CDR1 SNHLY, CDR2 FYNNEI. CDR3 residues: CASSVGRGISGNTIYF. CDR3 DNA: TGTGCCAGCAGTGTAGGCCGGGGGATCTCTGGAAACACCATATATTTT.

This sequence joins TRBV5-1 and TRBJ2-7; TRBD2 matches 8 bases. Germline V CDR1 and CDR2: SGHRS, YFSETQ. CDR3 size: 14 residues. V was pared by 2 bases and J by 7 bases, with 8 bases of the junction left unmatched. The CDR3 DNA sequence: TGCGCCAGCAGCTTTGAAGCGGGAGTCGGTGAGCAGTACTTC. Translating it yields CASSFEAGVGEQYF.

The genes are TRBV27 and TRBJ2-3; a weak D match, TRBD2 (6 bases). The CDR3 runs 19 residues. CDR1 and CDR2 from the germline V gene are MNHEY and SMNVEV (reference sequence). V dropped 6 bases and J dropped 1 base, with 26 bases sitting between them. CDR3 protein: CASRWGGLAGVWGTDTQYF. For the CDR3, the DNA is TGTGCCAGCAGGTGGGGAGGACTGGCTGGGGTTTGGGGCACAGATACGCAGTATTTT.

J is TRBJ2-2 and V is TRBV25-1; 12 nucleotides align to TRBD2. Looked up from germline, CDR1 is MGHDK and CDR2 is SYGVNS. The CDR3 contains 14 residues. V lost 5 bases to trimming and J lost 6 bases; unmatched junction nucleotides: 1. DNA of the CDR3: TGTGCCAGCAGTTCTAGCGGGAGGGCCGGGGAGCTGTTTTTT. This sequence encodes CASSSSGRAGELFF. The full variable domain, its missing parts supplied by reference TRBV25-1 and TRBJ2-2, is EADIYQTPRYLVIGTGKKITLECSQTMGHDKMYWYQQDPGMELHLIHYSYGVNSTEKGDLSSESTVSRIRTEHFPLTLESARPSHTSQYLCASSSSGRAGELFFGEGSRLTVL.

This clone has just one count. CDR3 amino acids: CASTVDSQTQYF. The DNA for the CDR3 is TGCGCCAGCACCGTGGACAGCCAGACCCAGTACTTC. The gene calls are TRBV5-1 and TRBJ2-5, with a possible D match to TRBD1 (6 bases). The CDR3 loop spans 12 amino acids. Germline V gene lookup returns CDR1 SGHRS and CDR2 YFSETQ. The germline V and J ends were trimmed by 6 bases and 6 bases, with 12 bases remaining between them.

The V call is TRBV5-5, the J call TRBJ2-3; no definite D call. The germline V gene encodes CDR1 SGHKS and CDR2 YYEKEE (reference sequence). The CDR3 is made up of 13 amino acids. V lost 2 bases, J lost 0 bases, and 4 bases lay in between. CDR3 bases: TGTGCCAGCAGCTTAGTCAGCACAGATACGCAGTATTTT. This sequence encodes CASSLVSTDTQYF.

This chain connects TRBV4-1 to TRBJ2-6, with D tentatively TRBD2 (5 bases). V was clipped by 5 bases and J by 4 bases, with 18 bases between them. The germline gives CDR1 MGHRA, CDR2 YSYEKL. The CDR3 is 17 amino acids. The CDR3 DNA is TGCGCCAGCAGCACTAGGGAGCTAGGTGCCGGGGCCAACGTCCTGACTTTC. Protein product: CASSTRELGAGANVLTF.

The chain links TRBV7-9 to TRBJ1-2; D not resolved. V was cut by 5 bases and J by 9 bases, with 10 bases left in between. Looked up from germline, CDR1 is SEHNR and CDR2 is FQNEAQ (reference sequence). This CDR3 is built from 11 residues. The CDR3 DNA reads as TGTGCCAGCAGCAGGGTCGATAGCTACACCTTC. This sequence encodes CASSRVDSYTF. Variable domain in full (rest from reference TRBV7-9 and TRBJ1-2): DTGVSQNPRHKITKRGQNVTFRCDPISEHNRLYWYRQTLGQGPEFLTYFQNEAQLEKSRLLSDRFSAERPKGSFSTLEIQRTEQGDSAMYLCASSRVDSYTFGSGTRLTVV.

V usage is TRBV6-1 and J usage is TRBJ1-1; D gene uncertain. V was pared by 5 bases and J by 4 bases, with 17 bases between. The germline CDR1 and CDR2 sequences are MNHNS and SASEGT. CDR3 length equals 15 residues. CDR3 sequence: CASSFSREGATEAFF. The CDR3 nucleotides read TGTGCCAGCAGTTTTTCCCGCGAGGGAGCCACTGAAGCTTTCTTT.

The chain employs TRBV11-2 and TRBJ1-4, with a possible D match to TRBD1 (5 bases). Germline V gives CDR1 SGHAT, CDR2 FQNNGV. This CDR3 comprises 16 residues. Between the trimmed V and J ends, which lost 5 bases and 0 bases, there was a span of 13 bases. DNA of the CDR3: TGTGCCAGCAGCCATTCGGTGGACACAACTAATGAAAAACTGTTTTTT. Its translation is CASSHSVDTTNEKLFF.

V is TRBV6-6 and J is TRBJ2-5; the D gene is possibly TRBD1 (6 bases). CDR3 length: 11 amino acids. Per germline, CDR1 MNHNY and CDR2 SVGAGI (reference sequence). Trimming took off 5 bases at V and 5 bases at J, with 6 bases between the two ends. This chain's CDR3 is CASSQGETQYF. The CDR3 DNA follows: TGTGCCAGCAGTCAGGGGGAGACCCAGTACTTC.

The chain recombines TRBV28 with TRBJ1-4, with 10 bases fitting TRBD1. After removal of 6 bases from V and 6 bases from J, the junction contained 7 bases not matched to a gene. This CDR3 is 15 amino acids long. Germline V gene sequence: CDR1 MDHEN, CDR2 SYDVKM. The CDR3 sequence is CASRSGTGDHEKLFF. CDR3 in DNA: TGTGCCAGCAGATCCGGGACAGGGGATCATGAAAAACTGTTTTTT. The variable domain in full, completed from reference TRBV28 and TRBJ1-4, reads DVKVTQSSRYLVKRTGEKVFLECVQDMDHENMFWYRQDPGLGLRLIYFSYDVKMKEKGDIPEGYSVSREKKERFSLILESASTNQTSMYLCASRSGTGDHEKLFFGSGTQLSVL.

This chain connects TRBV27 to TRBJ1-4; D is unresolved. CDR3 length: 14 amino acids. Trimming shortened V by 0 bases and J by 5 bases, and 7 bases separated the two germline ends. The germline V gene encodes CDR1 MNHEY and CDR2 SMNVEV (reference sequence). For the CDR3, the DNA is TGTGCCAGCAGTTTATCCGGGCAAAATGAAAAACTGTTTTTT. Translating gives CASSLSGQNEKLFF. Drawing the rest from reference TRBV27 and TRBJ1-4, the complete variable domain is EAQVTQNPRYLITVTGKKLTVTCSQNMNHEYMSWYRQDPGLGLRQIYYSMNVEVTDKGDVPEGYKVSRKEKRNFPLILESPSPNQTSLYFCASSLSGQNEKLFFGSGTQLSVL.

This chain links TRBV5-1 with TRBJ2-3; D is undetermined. V lost 4 bases and J 6 bases, leaving 12 bases between the germline ends. The CDR3 is 13 amino acids. Per germline, CDR1 SGHRS and CDR2 YFSETQ. CDR3 sequence: CASSLIPGDTQYF. In DNA form, the CDR3 reads TGCGCCAGCAGCCTAATCCCCGGTGATACGCAGTATTTT.

The genes are TRBV6-5 and TRBJ1-1; TRBD1 is a possible D gene (6 bases). This CDR3 spans 11 amino acids. CDR1 MNHEY and CDR2 SVGAGI come from the germline V gene. The V end was cut by 5 bases, the J end by 10 bases, with 11 bases between. The CDR3 bases are TGTGCCAGCAGTCAGGGGCGGGTAGCTTTCTTT. Translating it yields CASSQGRVAFF.

As DNA, the CDR3 is TGTGCCAGCAGTTCTTTAGGGACTAGCGGGAGGAACACAGATACGCAGTATTTT. Translation: CASSSLGTSGRNTDTQYF. The genes are TRBV28 and TRBJ2-3; 15 positions agree with TRBD2. V lost 4 bases to trimming and J lost 2 bases; unmatched junction nucleotides: 7. Germline V gene data show CDR1 as MDHEN and CDR2 as SYDVKM. This CDR3 has 18 amino acids.

The chain links TRBV25-1 to TRBJ2-5, with D possibly being TRBD2 (5 bases). V lost 4 bases, J lost 5 bases, and 14 bases lay in between. Germline CDR1 and CDR2: MGHDK and SYGVNS. This CDR3 has 14 amino acids. In nucleotides, the CDR3 is TGTGCCAGCAGTGTCCCGGGAATTTTGGAGACCCAGTACTTC. Its translation is CASSVPGILETQYF.

The chain joins TRBV11-2 to TRBJ2-1; D is uncertain. The CDR3 sequence is 14 residues long. Germline V gene data show CDR1 as SGHAT and CDR2 as FQNNGV. V lost 3 bases, J lost 0 bases, and 6 bases lay in between. The CDR3 loop is CASSFDSSYNEQFF. The CDR3 region has the DNA TGTGCCAGCAGCTTTGATAGCTCCTACAATGAGCAGTTCTTC.